This TCR beta chain was obtained from a study of regulatory T cells in long-lasting Graves disease. The sample's time point: persistent/refractory GD, antithyroid drugs over 5 years with positive TRAb. RNA extracted from PBMCs served as the sequencing template. In the case of this clonotype: At one of its ends the junction is not consistent with the germline gene, which may arise from a read error.

Arm-PCR of CDR3 regions and iRepertoire HTBI primers were the basis on which TCR beta libraries were built. TCRdb re-called the multiplex PCR reads with MiXCR, one entry per CDR3 protein. The profile shows 390,000 or so distinct CDR3 sequences, roughly 24% of them singletons. The CDR3 runs 13 residues. Germline assignment: CDR1 MNHEY and CDR2 SMNVEV (reference sequence). The clonotype comes from a woman aged 40 to 49 with Graves disease. Source: peripheral blood mononuclear cells (PBMCs), taken when the disease was refractory, from a patient treated with antithyroid drugs. The chain is built from TRBV27 and TRBJ1-2; a possible D gene is TRBD1 (5 bases). CDR3 sequence: CASSFSQGYGHTF. As DNA, the CDR3 is TGTGCCAGCAGTTTTTCGCAGGGCTATGGCCACACCTTC.